Each of the 28 T cell receptor beta chains below was sequenced from the same sample in a study of Graves' ophthalmopathy and Graves' hyperthyroidism. The sequenced template was RNA, covering the TCR beta CDR3 region. Second-round multiplex PCR came after a first-round RT-PCR that employed HTBI primers. TCRdb itself ran the multiplex PCR reads through MiXCR, one entry per CDR3 protein. Of some 1.1 million distinct CDR3 sequences listed, roughly 35% were seen once; the top ten hold 8.5% to 14%. The sequenced sample was peripheral blood or thyroid tissue (not recorded which). The source is an adult man with Graves' hyperthyroidism.

The chain recombines TRBV7-8 with TRBJ2-6; TRBD1 matches 9 bases. Germline V gene sequence: CDR1 SGHVS, CDR2 FQNEAQ. The junction had 3 bases not matched to a gene; V was cut back by 5 bases and J by 1 base. There are 16 residues in the CDR3. In DNA form, the CDR3 reads TGTGCCAGCAGCCAGGGACAGGGATCTGGGGCCAACGTCCTGACTTTC. This sequence encodes CASSQGQGSGANVLTF.

Note on this clonotype: This sequence may be a read error, since a much larger clone differs from it by one base. J is TRBJ1-5 and V is TRBV7-2; a weak D match, TRBD1 (5 bases). Trimming stripped 4 bases from V and 9 bases from J, with 16 bases between. The germline V gene encodes CDR1 SGHTA and CDR2 FQGNSA. CDR3 length: 14 amino acids. The CDR3 spells CASSSRPGHRPQHF. The CDR3 coding sequence is TGTGCCAGCAGCTCCCGACCGGGGCATCGGCCCCAGCATTTT.

This clonotype was recorded only once. A read error is likely, as this CDR3 ends without the conserved phenylalanine or tryptophan. Because the CDR3's place on the DNA is in doubt, the DNA is left out and the CDR3 is given as listed by TCRdb. The chain combines TRBV7-3 with TRBJ1-1. A total of 8 residues make up the CDR3, ends included. Germline V gene data show CDR1 as SGHTA and CDR2 as FQGTGA. CDR3: CASSLEEK.

This clonotype has at least ten counts. This chain links TRBV2 with TRBJ1-2, with D maybe TRBD1 (6 bases). V was cut by 4 bases and J by 6 bases, with 12 bases left in between. In germline, CDR1 is SNHLY, CDR2 FYNNEI. This CDR3 contains 13 residues. The CDR3 nucleotides read TGTGCCAGCAGTGGTCTCGGGGGCGATGGCTACACCTTC. It codes for CASSGLGGDGYTF.

The CDR3 DNA reads TGTGCCAGCAGCGGGACGAGGTCGGGCACCGGGGAGCTGTTTTTT. Protein sequence: CASSGTRSGTGELFF. V gene TRBV9 combines with J gene TRBJ2-2; D not certain. V lost 3 bases and J lost 4, with 13 bases in between. CDR3 length: 15 amino acids. CDR1 and CDR2 from the germline V gene are SGDLS and YYNGEE.

This clonotype was observed a handful of times. The chain is built from TRBV2 and TRBJ2-7, with TRBD2 matching 9 bases. Germline V gives CDR1 SNHLY, CDR2 FYNNEI. CDR3 length: 15 amino acids. Losses at the gene ends were 3 bases for V and 2 bases for J; bases not matched to a gene: 5. The CDR3: CASSEGPSGTYEQYF. CDR3 nucleotides: TGTGCCAGCAGTGAGGGGCCTAGCGGGACCTACGAGCAGTACTTC.

For this clonotype: A read error may be the cause here, since a much bigger clone is one base away. The rearrangement uses TRBV11-2 and TRBJ2-7; D is unclear. Germline lookup yields CDR1 SGHAT and CDR2 FQNNGV. Between the trimmed V and J ends, which lost 2 bases and 11 bases, there was a span of 10 bases. The CDR3 contains 11 residues. The CDR3 DNA reads TGTGCCAGCAGCTTAACAGAAGAGGAGTACTTC. Amino acids: CASSLTEEEYF.

The V gene is TRBV19, the J gene TRBJ2-2; 8 bases map to TRBD1. There are 16 residues in the CDR3. In germline, CDR1 is LNHDA, CDR2 SQIVND (reference sequence). V lost 1 base, J lost 4 bases, and 5 bases stayed unmatched. This chain's CDR3 is CASSIASTGGTGELFF. Here the CDR3 DNA reads TGTGCCAGTAGTATAGCTAGTACAGGGGGCACCGGGGAGCTGTTTTTT.

Ten or more counts support this clonotype. The chain couples TRBV2 to TRBJ2-7; D is unclear. Per germline, CDR1 SNHLY and CDR2 FYNNEI. Trimming left V 6 bases short and J 4 bases short, with 7 bases between. The CDR3 has 11 residues. The DNA of the CDR3 is TGTGCCAGCAGACAAGAGTACGAGCAGTACTTC. It yields the protein CASRQEYEQYF.

This clonotype was observed a few times. The J gene is TRBJ1-4, the V gene TRBV4-1, with 8 positions matching TRBD1. The CDR3 contains 12 residues. The V segment lost 5 bases and the J segment 16 bases; nucleotides outside the gene matches: 9. Germline CDR1 is MGHRA and CDR2 is YSYEKL. The CDR3 is CASSKAGGQGFF. As DNA, the CDR3 is TGCGCCAGCAGCAAGGCAGGCGGACAGGGGTTTTTT.

Many counts were recorded for this clonotype. This chain links TRBV7-2 with TRBJ2-5, with TRBD2 matching over 7 bases. The CDR3 contains 14 residues. The V and J ends lost 3 bases and 5 bases, in that order; junction bases with no gene match: 6. From germline, CDR1 is SGHTA and CDR2 FQGNSA. The CDR3 protein is CASSFGGRRETQYF. The CDR3 DNA is TGTGCCAGCAGCTTCGGGGGGAGGAGGGAGACCCAGTACTTC.

This clonotype was seen ten or more times. The chain recombines TRBV4-3 with TRBJ1-2, with D hard to call. CDR1 is LGHNA, CDR2 YSLEER, per germline. V was cut by 2 bases and J by 5 bases, with 9 bases left in between. The CDR3 is 13 amino acids. The CDR3 loop reads CASSQTPLYGYTF. The CDR3, as DNA: TGCGCCAGCAGCCAAACCCCTCTGTATGGCTACACCTTC.

The rearrangement uses TRBV10-2 and TRBJ2-2; 9 nucleotides line up with TRBD1. With V trimmed by 3 bases and J by 7 bases, 9 bases remained unmatched. Per germline, CDR1 WSHSY and CDR2 SAAADI. CDR3 length: 16 residues. This CDR3 reads CASSDSGQGEYGELFF. CDR3 nucleotides: TGCGCCAGCAGTGATTCGGGACAGGGCGAGTACGGGGAGCTGTTTTTT.

The chain has TRBV7-9 and TRBJ1-5; D is undetermined. CDR3 length: 15 amino acids. Germline assignment: CDR1 SEHNR and CDR2 FQNEAQ (reference sequence). Trimming pared 11 bases from V and 2 bases from J, leaving 19 bases between. CDR3 in amino acids: CAWSVLGRGNQPQHF. The CDR3 bases are TGTGCCTGGAGTGTACTGGGCCGTGGCAATCAGCCCCAGCATTTT.

The chain recombines TRBV25-1 with TRBJ1-5; D is ambiguous. Germline CDR1 is MGHDK and CDR2 is SYGVNS. This CDR3 has 14 amino acids. The germline V and J ends were trimmed by 2 bases and 14 bases, with 19 bases remaining between them. The CDR3 nucleotides read TGTGCCAGCAGTGAAGGGGTAGCCCAGCGGAATGAGCATTTT. It yields the protein CASSEGVAQRNEHF.

In nucleotides, the CDR3 is TGTGCCACCAGTGCTAGGGAGTCGGAGACCCAGTACTTC. It specifies CATSARESETQYF. The rearrangement uses TRBV24-1 and TRBJ2-5; D may be TRBD2 (5 bases). V shed 5 bases and J shed 5 bases, with 11 bases lying between them. The CDR3 consists of 13 residues. Germline loops: CDR1 KGHDR, CDR2 SFDVKD.

The V gene is TRBV2, the J gene TRBJ1-1, with D unresolved. This CDR3 comprises 14 residues. Germline CDR1 reads SNHLY; CDR2 reads FYNNEI. Deletions cut 4 bases from V and 6 bases from J, with 15 bases between. The CDR3 spells CASSGRGSIAEAFF. The CDR3 DNA reads TGTGCCAGCAGTGGGAGAGGGAGCATAGCTGAAGCTTTCTTT.

This clonotype was detected many times. CDR3 residues: CASGGAPSGANVLTF. The CDR3 DNA sequence: TGTGCCAGCGGGGGGGCGCCCTCTGGGGCCAACGTCCTGACTTTC. The chain uses TRBV12-3 or TRBV12-4 and TRBJ2-6; maybe TRBD2 (7 bases). This CDR3 spans 15 amino acids. V was shortened by 8 bases and J by 0 bases, with 11 bases between the two germline ends.

Remarks on this clonotype: A much larger clone differs by one base, so this may be a read error. The V and J genes are TRBV7-8 and TRBJ2-7; 12 bases agree with TRBD1. The ends lost 5 bases at V and 2 bases at J; junction bases unmatched: 10. The length of the CDR3 is 17 residues. CDR1 is SGHVS and CDR2 is FQNEAQ in the germline V gene. CDR3 in DNA: TGTGCCAGCAGCCAGGGACAGGGGGCTCCTTTTGCCTACGAGCAGTACTTC. It codes for CASSQGQGAPFAYEQYF.

The gene calls are TRBV6-6 and TRBJ2-5; 9 nucleotides match TRBD1. The CDR3 loop spans 15 amino acids. V lost 8 bases, J lost 1 base, and 8 bases stayed unmatched. From germline, CDR1 is MNHNY and CDR2 SVGAGI (reference sequence). Here the CDR3 reads CASGLGDRVQETQYF. The CDR3 nucleotides are TGTGCCAGCGGTTTAGGGGACAGGGTCCAAGAGACCCAGTACTTC.

V usage is TRBV2 and J usage is TRBJ2-7; weak D call: TRBD2 (5 bases). V was shortened by 8 bases and J by 1 base, with 9 bases between the two germline ends. CDR3 size: 12 residues. The germline CDR1 and CDR2 sequences are SNHLY and FYNNEI. CDR3 loop: CASGLWSYEQYF. CDR3 DNA: TGTGCCAGCGGACTGTGGTCCTACGAGCAGTACTTC.

The sample holds many counts of this clonotype. The V gene is TRBV7-2, the J gene TRBJ2-7, with TRBD2 matching 7 bases. This CDR3 is 14 amino acids long. J gave up 6 bases and V 2 bases, and 7 bases lay outside the gene matches. CDR1 and CDR2 (germline): SGHTA, FQGNSA. CDR3 region: CASSLFPGGSEQYF. In nucleotides, the CDR3 is TGTGCCAGCAGCTTATTCCCGGGAGGCTCCGAGCAGTACTTC.

This sequence joins TRBV7-2 and TRBJ2-5; the D is unclear. CDR3 length equals 15 residues. Trimming removed 0 bases at V and 4 bases at J, with 12 bases between. Germline V CDR1 and CDR2: SGHTA, FQGNSA. As DNA, the CDR3 is TGTGCCAGCAGCTTAGCTTGGACCCTTCGAGAGACCCAGTACTTC. This gives the protein CASSLAWTLRETQYF. Supplemented by reference TRBV7-2 and TRBJ2-5, the full variable domain reads GAGVSQSPSNKVTEKGKDVELRCDPISGHTALYWYRQSLGQGLEFLIYFQGNSAPDKSGLPSDRFSAERTGGSVSTLTIQRTQQEDSAVYLCASSLAWTLRETQYFGPGTRLLVL.

The CDR3 spells CATGQGAWDNQPQHF. The CDR3 DNA is TGTGCCACAGGACAGGGGGCTTGGGACAATCAGCCCCAGCATTTT. This chain joins TRBV25-1 and TRBJ1-5, with 11 positions matching TRBD1. Germline V gives CDR1 MGHDK, CDR2 SYGVNS. V gave up 10 bases and J gave up 3 bases; unmatched junction bases: 8. CDR3 size: 15 residues.

V gene TRBV12-3 or TRBV12-4 combines with J gene TRBJ1-3, with unresolved D. V was shortened by 10 bases and J by 8 bases, with 12 bases between the two germline ends. The CDR3 covers 11 residues. CDR3 amino acids: CATRSVDTIYF. CDR3 coding DNA: TGTGCCACGCGGAGTGTAGACACCATATATTTT.

This clonotype was found many times. The chain couples TRBV7-9 to TRBJ1-2; D possibly corresponds to TRBD1 (6 bases). The germline CDR1 and CDR2 sequences are SEHNR and FQNEAQ (reference sequence). There are 14 residues in the CDR3. Deletions cut 5 bases from V and 6 bases from J, with 16 bases between. Here the CDR3 DNA reads TGTGCCAGCAGCGCCTCTTGGGGGGCGGATGGCTACACCTTC. Amino acid sequence: CASSASWGADGYTF. Looking up the rest from reference TRBV7-9 and TRBJ1-2 gives the full variable domain: DTGVSQNPRHKITKRGQNVTFRCDPISEHNRLYWYRQTLGQGPEFLTYFQNEAQLEKSRLLSDRFSAERPKGSFSTLEIQRTEQGDSAMYLCASSASWGADGYTFGSGTRLTVV.

This clonotype was found many times. The rearrangement joins TRBV20-1 to TRBJ1-2; 8 positions agree with TRBD1. Germline V gene data show CDR1 as DFQATT and CDR2 as SNEGSKA (reference sequence). The CDR3 has 16 residues. The trim removed 1 base at V and 4 bases at J, leaving 11 bases unmatched. The CDR3 here is CSARVHIDRGGYGYTF. As DNA, the CDR3 is TGCAGTGCTAGAGTCCATATCGACAGGGGCGGCTATGGCTACACCTTC.

About this clonotype: A much more abundant neighbour one base away suggests this may be a read error. Lacking the conserved final phenylalanine or tryptophan, this CDR3 likely reflects a read error. J is TRBJ1-1 and V is TRBV5-1; D call uncertain. V was cut by 4 bases and J by 8 bases, with 15 bases left in between. Germline lookup yields CDR1 SGHRS and CDR2 YFSETQ. This CDR3 is 13 amino acids long. The CDR3 loop is CASSPRNPSEAFS. In nucleotides, the CDR3 is TGCGCCAGCAGCCCCCGGAACCCTTCAGAAGCTTTCTCT.